These 5 T cell receptor beta chains came from one sample sequenced in a study of PD-1 blockade in classical Hodgkin lymphoma. The time point: cycle 4 day 1 (C4D1), after around six weeks of nivolumab. Autologous stem cell transplantation was followed by relapse in every patient, and brentuximab vedotin exposure varied. Only in-frame clones appear in the TCRdb table, and some are missing; sequencing was by immunoSEQ multiplex PCR. The repertoire holds approximately 41,000 clones, with 66% as singletons. The sample consisted of peripheral blood mononuclear cells (PBMCs), taken before the fourth cycle of nivolumab. These receptor sequences come from a human donor with classical Hodgkin lymphoma.

The chain employs TRBV7-2 and TRBJ1-2; D is unclear. Germline CDR1 reads SGHTA; CDR2 reads FQGNSA. The CDR3 extends over 14 amino acids. V lost 1 base and J 4 bases, leaving 10 bases between the germline ends. This CDR3 is CASSLGVGLYGYTF. The DNA of the CDR3 is TGTGCCAGCAGCTTAGGTGTTGGGCTCTATGGCTACACCTTC.

The chain links TRBV4-3 to TRBJ1-1; 9 bases match TRBD1. The CDR3 length is 17 residues. Germline lookup yields CDR1 LGHNA and CDR2 YSLEER. The V gene end was trimmed by 5 bases and the J gene end by 1 base; junction bases not matched to a gene: 11. CDR3 residues: CASSYGTGNIGNTEAFF. In DNA, the CDR3 is TGCGCCAGCAGCTATGGGACAGGGAATATTGGGAACACTGAAGCTTTCTTT.

The sample holds many counts of this clone. The chain links TRBV28 to TRBJ2-7, with TRBD2 identical over 15 bases. Trimming removed 3 bases from V and 7 bases from J; junction bases left unmatched: 7. The CDR3 consists of 16 residues. The germline V gene has CDR1 MDHEN and CDR2 SYDVKM. CDR3 region: CASSFHGLAGGPEQYF. CDR3 sequence (DNA): TGTGCCAGCAGTTTCCATGGACTAGCGGGAGGGCCGGAGCAGTACTTC. The full variable domain, in which reference TRBV28 and TRBJ2-7 provide the parts outside the CDR3, is DVKVTQSSRYLVKRTGEKVFLECVQDMDHENMFWYRQDPGLGLRLIYFSYDVKMKEKGDIPEGYSVSREKKERFSLILESASTNQTSMYLCASSFHGLAGGPEQYFGPGTRLTVT.

This chain joins TRBV28 and TRBJ2-1; no firm D call. The CDR3 loop spans 10 amino acids. Germline CDR1 and CDR2: MDHEN and SYDVKM. V shed 6 bases and J shed 5 bases, with 2 bases lying between them. Here the CDR3 DNA reads TGTGCCAGCAGCAACAATGAGCAGTTCTTC. It translates to CASSNNEQFF.

The chain uses TRBV30 and TRBJ2-3; 9 bases are shared with TRBD2. CDR3 size: 15 residues. Per the germline V gene, CDR1 is GTSNPN and CDR2 is SVGIG (reference sequence). V was clipped by 4 bases and J by 4 bases; unmatched bases: 9. This CDR3 reads CAWTYSGGPADTQYF. CDR3 sequence (DNA): TGTGCCTGGACCTATAGCGGGGGCCCTGCAGATACGCAGTATTTT. The entire variable domain, with the rest obtained from reference TRBV30 and TRBJ2-3, is as follows: SQTIHQWPATLVQPVGSPLSLECTVEGTSNPNLYWYRQAAGRGLQLLFYSVGIGQISSEVPQNLSASRPQDRQFILSSKKLLLSDSGFYLCAWTYSGGPADTQYFGPGTRLTVL.